Listed here are 8 T cell receptor beta chains from one sample, sequenced in a study of PD-L1 blockade in urothelial cancer. Some clones are missing from TCRdb's copy, which holds only in-frame ones; the method was immunoSEQ multiplex PCR. The profile shows fewer than 30,000 clones, approximately 81% of them singletons. The time point denotes: peripheral blood 6 weeks after treatment start. The sequenced sample was PBMCs, obtained around atezolizumab (anti-PD-L1) treatment. The source of these receptors is a man between 65 and 85 years old with urothelial cancer.

The chain carries TRBV5-4 and TRBJ2-3, with D possibly being TRBD2 (6 bases). Germline V gene sequence: CDR1 SGHNT, CDR2 YYREEE (reference sequence). The V end lost 4 bases, the J end lost 3 bases, and 18 bases lay between the germline ends. This CDR3 region has 16 residues. The CDR3 sequence is CASSIRLVKRTDTQYF. CDR3 coding DNA: TGTGCCAGCAGCATCCGACTAGTTAAGCGGACAGATACGCAGTATTTT.

This clone was recorded once. V and J are TRBV10-3 and TRBJ2-2, with D possibly matching TRBD1 (5 bases). Germline V gene lookup returns CDR1 ENHRY and CDR2 SYGVKD. This CDR3 has 13 amino acids. V was clipped by 3 bases and J by 3 bases, with 5 bases between them. For the CDR3, the DNA is TGTGCCATCAGTGACAGGGACACCGGGGAGCTGTTTTTT. Encoded protein: CAISDRDTGELFF.

V is TRBV12-5 and J is TRBJ2-1; TRBD2 agrees at 8 bases. This CDR3 contains 16 residues. With 0 bases clipped from V and 9 bases from J, the junction kept 10 bases outside the gene matches. The germline V gene has CDR1 LGHNT and CDR2 FRNRAP. The CDR3 DNA sequence: TGTGCTAGTGGTTTGGTACTTGGTAGCGGGACGCCTGAGCAGTTCTTC. It specifies CASGLVLGSGTPEQFF.

This clone was detected only a few times. The chain has TRBV2 and TRBJ1-2; D is unclear. V was clipped by 5 bases and J by 7 bases, with 14 bases between them. The CDR3 is 13 residues long. The V gene's germline CDR1 is SNHLY and CDR2 FYNNEI. CDR3 protein: CASSRSTLGGYTF. CDR3 bases: TGTGCCAGCAGTCGTTCAACGCTCGGTGGCTACACCTTC.

The V and J genes are TRBV4-3 and TRBJ2-1; 10 nucleotides match TRBD2. The germline V gene has CDR1 LGHNA and CDR2 YSLEER. The CDR3 length is 14 residues. J lost 13 bases, V lost 0 bases, and 6 bases had no gene match. Written as DNA, the CDR3 is TGCGCCAGCAGCCAAGATACAGCGGGAGGGGGACAGTTCTTC. Translating it yields CASSQDTAGGGQFF.

The J gene is TRBJ1-2, the V gene TRBV30, with D hard to call. V lost 0 bases to trimming and J lost 5 bases, with 10 bases between them. The germline V gene encodes CDR1 GTSNPN and CDR2 SVGIG (reference sequence). This CDR3 region has 13 residues. The chain's CDR3 is CAWSVFPPYGYTF. The CDR3 DNA follows: TGTGCCTGGAGTGTATTCCCCCCGTATGGCTACACCTTC.

Here the CDR3 DNA reads TGTGCCAGCAGCAGTCCCGCGGGCTACAATGAGCAGTTCTTC. Translated, it gives CASSSPAGYNEQFF. The chain employs TRBV7-2 and TRBJ2-1; D is possibly TRBD2 (5 bases). This CDR3 contains 14 residues. Trimming took off 5 bases at V and 3 bases at J, with 11 bases between the two ends. Germline CDR1 SGHTA, CDR2 FQGNSA.

The chain combines TRBV9 with TRBJ2-1, with 12 bases matching TRBD2. This CDR3 is 16 amino acids long. V lost 4 bases and J lost 6; bases outside the gene matches: 8. From germline, CDR1 is SGDLS and CDR2 YYNGEE. The CDR3 DNA is TGTGCCAGCAGCCCCCGGACTAGCGGGGCTGGCAATGAGCAGTTCTTC. It specifies CASSPRTSGAGNEQFF.